These 22 T cell receptor beta chains share one sample of origin, sequenced in a study of radiotherapy plus CTLA-4 blockade in lung cancer. Libraries were prepared by immunoSEQ multiplex PCR; TCRdb keeps only in-frame clonotypes and omits some of them. This table has approximately 110,000 clones, approximately 80% appearing once. Sequenced here: peripheral blood, sampled from a patient treated with radiotherapy plus ipilimumab. The receptors shown here come from a human donor with non-small cell lung cancer that progressed on radiotherapy plus ipilimumab. Some clones in this sample may be carry-over from other donors' samples.

This clone appeared a few times. V is TRBV5-1 and J is TRBJ2-1, with TRBD2 matching over 13 bases. Germline CDR1 and CDR2: SGHRS and YFSETQ. The CDR3 loop spans 16 amino acids. The V gene end was trimmed by 4 bases and the J gene end by 7 bases; junction bases not matched to a gene: 8. CDR3 in DNA: TGCGCCAGCAGCCGGCCCACTAGCGGGGGGGGAAATGAGCAGTTCTTC. This translates into CASSRPTSGGGNEQFF.

V and J are TRBV6-5 and TRBJ1-3; the D is unclear. The germline V and J ends were trimmed by 7 bases and 2 bases, with 15 bases remaining between them. CDR3 length equals 15 residues. Germline V CDR1 and CDR2: MNHEY, SVGAGI. The CDR3 reads CASTSGRVAGNTIYF. The CDR3 DNA reads as TGTGCCAGCACCTCGGGGAGGGTGGCTGGAAACACCATATATTTT.

V is TRBV14 and J is TRBJ2-1; D remains unclear. CDR3 size: 15 residues. Trimming pared 2 bases from V and 4 bases from J, leaving 12 bases between. Germline assignment: CDR1 SGHDN and CDR2 FVKESK. CDR3 residues: CASSQLPGQYNEQFF. The DNA of the CDR3 is TGTGCCAGCAGCCAATTGCCCGGCCAGTACAATGAGCAGTTCTTC.

The chain joins TRBV5-1 to TRBJ1-6; TRBD1 aligns across 7 bases. CDR3 length: 18 residues. With 4 bases clipped from V and 2 bases from J, the junction kept 12 bases outside the gene matches. Germline V lookup: CDR1 SGHRS, CDR2 YFSETQ. The CDR3 region is CASSTNPVDRTYNSPLHF. CDR3 sequence (DNA): TGCGCCAGCAGCACAAACCCAGTGGACAGGACCTATAATTCACCCCTCCACTTT.

V and J are TRBV27 and TRBJ2-4, with 7 bases identical to TRBD1. The junction had 18 bases not matched to a gene; V was cut back by 8 bases and J by 5 bases. Germline loops: CDR1 MNHEY, CDR2 SMNVEV (reference sequence). This CDR3 region has 17 residues. The CDR3 loop reads CASARAPIRDRQNIQYF. The CDR3, as DNA: TGTGCCAGCGCCCGGGCCCCTATCCGGGACAGACAAAACATTCAGTACTTC.

The chain joins TRBV10-3 to TRBJ1-2; D is uncertain. Germline CDR1 is ENHRY and CDR2 is SYGVKD. The CDR3 spans 14 residues. Trimming took 7 bases from V and 4 from J, leaving 16 bases between them. Here the CDR3 DNA reads TGTGCCATCAAAAGCGAAGGGCCGGGCTATGGCTACACCTTC. Amino acid sequence: CAIKSEGPGYGYTF.

V is TRBV29-1 and J is TRBJ2-7; no clear D. CDR3 length: 11 amino acids. Between the trimmed V and J ends, which lost 2 bases and 6 bases, there was a span of 8 bases. Per the germline V gene, CDR1 is SQVTM and CDR2 is ANQGSEA. The CDR3 nucleotides are TGCAGCGTTGAAAGGGCACTCGAGCAGTACTTC. Amino acids: CSVERALEQYF.

This rearrangement joins TRBV5-1 to TRBJ2-5, with TRBD2 identical over 8 bases. The CDR3 is made up of 14 amino acids. In germline, CDR1 is SGHRS, CDR2 YFSETQ. The V and J ends lost 0 bases and 3 bases, in that order; junction bases with no gene match: 1. The CDR3 DNA reads TGCGCCAGCAGCTTGGTACTAGCGGAAGAGACCCAGTACTTC. Translation: CASSLVLAEETQYF.

This chain uses TRBV7-8 with TRBJ2-5; a possible D gene is TRBD2 (7 bases). This CDR3 spans 17 amino acids. With 4 bases removed from V and 5 bases from J, the gap between germline ends came to 23 bases. The V gene's germline CDR1 is SGHVS and CDR2 FQNEAQ. The DNA for the CDR3 is TGTGCCAGCAGCTCCAAGCGGGGCGGGGGCCTGAGGGAGACCCAGTACTTC. Translated, it gives CASSSKRGGGLRETQYF.

The V gene is TRBV13, the J gene TRBJ2-2; 7 bases align to TRBD1. Germline V gives CDR1 PRHDT, CDR2 FYEKMQ (reference sequence). The CDR3 consists of 16 residues. V trimming: 5 bases; J trimming: 0 bases; junction bases outside the gene matches: 6. CDR3 coding DNA: TGTGCCAGCAGCCCCTGGGGACAGACGAACACCGGGGAGCTGTTTTTT. This translates into CASSPWGQTNTGELFF. Variable domain in full (rest from reference TRBV13 and TRBJ2-2): AAGVIQSPRHLIKEKRETATLKCYPIPRHDTVYWYQQGPGQDPQFLISFYEKMQSDKGSIPDRFSAQQFSDYHSELNMSSLELGDSALYFCASSPWGQTNTGELFFGEGSRLTVL.

The chain recombines TRBV5-4 with TRBJ2-1, with D perhaps TRBD1 (5 bases). V lost 4 bases and J lost 2, with 10 bases in between. Germline values: CDR1 SGHNT, CDR2 YYREEE (reference sequence). The CDR3 consists of 14 residues. The CDR3 DNA follows: TGTGCCAGCAGCCCATCAGGGACCTACAATGAGCAGTTCTTC. It codes for CASSPSGTYNEQFF.

This clone appeared a single time. The CDR3, as DNA: TGTGCCACCTACAGGGCCCCACCAGGCTATGGCTACACCTTC. Translation: CATYRAPPGYGYTF. The V gene is TRBV28, the J gene TRBJ1-2; possible D gene TRBD1, 6 bases. Per the germline V gene, CDR1 is MDHEN and CDR2 is SYDVKM. The germline V and J ends were trimmed by 10 bases and 4 bases, with 19 bases remaining between them. This CDR3 has 14 residues.

The chain employs TRBV5-1 and TRBJ2-1, with unresolved D. The V gene lost 1 base and the J gene lost 0 bases, with 11 bases spanning the gap. The CDR3 totals 16 residues. Germline loops: CDR1 SGHRS, CDR2 YFSETQ. The CDR3 nucleotides are TGCGCCAGCAGCTTGTGGCAGGCGAGCTCCTACAATGAGCAGTTCTTC. This sequence encodes CASSLWQASSYNEQFF.

As regards this clone: One end of the junction varies from germline; a read error may be responsible. The rearrangement links TRBV7-8 to TRBJ2-5, with TRBD2 matching over 8 bases. CDR1 is SGHVS and CDR2 is FQNEAQ in the germline V gene. The CDR3 sequence is 13 residues long. CDR3 sequence: CASRYSGAEPQYF. The CDR3 DNA sequence: TGTGCCAGCAGGTATAGCGGGGCAGAGCCCCAGTACTTC.

This chain connects TRBV5-1 to TRBJ2-2; the D gene is possibly TRBD1 (5 bases). Trimming removed 2 bases from V and 7 bases from J, with 21 bases in between. CDR1 is SGHRS and CDR2 is YFSETQ in the germline V gene. The CDR3 covers 17 residues. In DNA form, the CDR3 reads TGCGCCAGCAGCTTATTCCAAGGGGCGGTCAATAGCGGGGAGCTGTTTTTT. Its protein is CASSLFQGAVNSGELFF.

As for this clone: One end of the junction does not line up with germline, which may come from a read error. As DNA, the CDR3 is TGTGCTAGCAGCTTAGAGGCGGGGACCCAGTACTTC. Translated, it gives CASSLEAGTQYF. This chain joins TRBV7-7 and TRBJ2-5, with D possibly being TRBD2 (5 bases). Germline V lookup: CDR1 SSHAT, CDR2 FNYEAQ (reference sequence). CDR3 size: 12 residues.

This chain links TRBV5-1 with TRBJ2-1; D uncertain. V lost 0 bases and J lost 2, with 9 bases in between. This CDR3 is built from 15 residues. Germline V gives CDR1 SGHRS, CDR2 YFSETQ. CDR3 in amino acids: CASSLGGSTYNEQFF. As DNA, the CDR3 is TGCGCCAGCAGCTTGGGAGGTTCCACCTACAATGAGCAGTTCTTC.

V usage is TRBV5-6 and J usage is TRBJ2-7; 11 nucleotides line up with TRBD1. This CDR3 has 14 amino acids. The V and J ends lost 0 bases and 6 bases, in that order; junction bases with no gene match: 2. Germline assignment: CDR1 SGHDT and CDR2 YYEEEE. The CDR3 DNA sequence: TGTGCCAGCAGCTTGGTTGGGACAGGGGGCGAGCAGTACTTC. Translation: CASSLVGTGGEQYF.

This clone was found once. The V call is TRBV2, the J call TRBJ2-1, with 12 bases aligning to TRBD2. This CDR3 has 20 residues. Germline V gene data show CDR1 as SNHLY and CDR2 as FYNNEI. V gave up 2 bases and J gave up 3 bases; unmatched junction bases: 14. CDR3 nucleotides: TGTGCCAGCAGTGAACTATATAGGTGGACTAGCGGGGACCACTACAATGAGCAGTTCTTC. It codes for CASSELYRWTSGDHYNEQFF.

The rearrangement links TRBV4-3 to TRBJ2-7; TRBD1 is a possible D gene (6 bases). The CDR3 sequence is 14 residues long. Looked up from germline, CDR1 is LGHNA and CDR2 is YSLEER. The V end lost 1 base, the J end lost 2 bases, and 9 bases lay between the germline ends. CDR3 bases: TGCGCCAGCAGCCAAGTCGGACAGACCTACGAGCAGTACTTC. This encodes CASSQVGQTYEQYF.

The V call is TRBV19, the J call TRBJ1-6; TRBD1 aligns across 8 bases. The CDR3 is 14 residues long. V lost 9 bases, J lost 7 bases, and 8 bases stayed unmatched. Germline-derived CDR1 and CDR2 are LNHDA and SQIVND (reference sequence). The CDR3 loop reads CASRRRDRNSPLHF. For the CDR3, the DNA is TGTGCCAGCCGACGCCGGGACAGGAATTCACCCCTCCACTTT. The complete variable domain, with remaining parts taken from reference TRBV19 and TRBJ1-6, reads DGGITQSPKYLFRKEGQNVTLSCEQNLNHDAMYWYRQDPGQGLRLIYYSQIVNDFQKGDIAEGYSVSREKKESFPLTVTSAQKNPTAFYLCASRRRDRNSPLHFGNGTRLTVT.

This clone was observed once. The CDR3 coding sequence is TGTGCCAGCAGCTTAAGGGGAACGGCGAACACTGAAGCTTTCTTT. This gives the protein CASSLRGTANTEAFF. The rearrangement links TRBV7-2 to TRBJ1-1; maybe TRBD1 (5 bases). Germline V gene sequence: CDR1 SGHTA, CDR2 FQGNSA. The length of the CDR3 is 15 residues. Trimming stripped 2 bases from V and 1 base from J, with 11 bases between. Full variable domain (missing parts from reference TRBV7-2 and TRBJ1-1): GAGVSQSPSNKVTEKGKDVELRCDPISGHTALYWYRQSLGQGLEFLIYFQGNSAPDKSGLPSDRFSAERTGGSVSTLTIQRTQQEDSAVYLCASSLRGTANTEAFFGQGTRLTVV.